This TCR beta chain was obtained from a study of human T cells and chemical hapten exposure. The germline CDR1 and CDR2 sequences are SQVTM and ANQGSEA. The V gene lost 6 bases and the J gene lost 2 bases, with 10 bases spanning the gap. The CDR3 spans 12 residues. TCRdb redid the calling of the RACE reads with MiXCR, one entry per CDR3 protein. This table holds some 79,000 distinct CDR3 sequences, more than 9% found once. Time point here: patch test 2, 6 weeks after DPC sensitization. The treatment: therapeutic diphenylcyclopropenone sensitization with weekly scalp DPC. This clonotype has just a few counts.

The source was whole blood, collected in connection with sensitization to the hapten diphenylcyclopropenone (DPC). The V call is TRBV29-1, the J call TRBJ2-5, with D perhaps matching TRBD1 or TRBD2 (5 bases each). This clonotype originated in a woman aged 50 to 60 with alopecia areata. Some clones in this sample may be carry-over from other donors' samples. CDR3 nucleotide sequence: TGCAGCGTCTCCAGGGAGCAAGAGACCCAGTACTTC. Translation: CSVSREQETQYF.